Below, 16 T cell receptor beta chains from the same sample are listed, as sequenced in a study of CD8+ T cells in alopecia areata. The authors extracted RNA and reverse transcribed it into cDNA as the sequencing template. Data came from immunoSEQ multiplex PCR; TCRdb stores just in-frame clones and leaves some out. The sample has more than 95,000 clones; around two fifths are singletons. Specimen: CD4+ T cells sorted from blood. These receptors all stem from a human donor with alopecia areata.

A few counts support this clone. CDR3 nucleotide sequence: TGTGCCAGTAGTCGGCAGGTCTACAATGAGCAGTTCTTC. Translation: CASSRQVYNEQFF. The chain has TRBV19 and TRBJ2-1; D gene unclear. The CDR3 extends over 13 amino acids. CDR1 is LNHDA and CDR2 is SQIVND in the germline V gene (reference sequence). The V end was cut by 5 bases, the J end by 3 bases, with 8 bases between.

The rearrangement links TRBV29-1 to TRBJ2-7; 11 nucleotides match TRBD2. The length of the CDR3 is 14 residues. Germline V gene data show CDR1 as SQVTM and CDR2 as ANQGSEA. J gave up 4 bases and V 1 base, and 3 bases lay outside the gene matches. The CDR3 loop is CSVEVAGGGYEQYF. The CDR3 DNA reads TGCAGCGTTGAAGTAGCGGGAGGGGGGTACGAGCAGTACTTC.

This clone was recorded a few times. The chain joins TRBV28 to TRBJ1-2, with 9 bases that match TRBD1. Losses at the gene ends were 10 bases for V and 7 bases for J; bases not matched to a gene: 7. Germline V gene sequence: CDR1 MDHEN, CDR2 SYDVKM. The CDR3 loop spans 12 amino acids. The chain's CDR3 is CATGTGTGGYTF. CDR3 bases: TGTGCCACCGGGACAGGGACTGGTGGCTACACCTTC.

V is TRBV14 and J is TRBJ2-3, with 8 bases lining up with TRBD2. After removal of 4 bases from V and 4 bases from J, the junction contained 7 bases not matched to a gene. This CDR3 has 15 amino acids. Looked up from germline, CDR1 is SGHDN and CDR2 is FVKESK. The CDR3 protein is CASSRGLGSSDTQYF. The CDR3 DNA reads TGTGCCAGCAGCCGGGGACTAGGGAGTTCAGATACGCAGTATTTT.

This clone showed up just a few times. The V call is TRBV5-1, the J call TRBJ1-2, with 10 bases fitting TRBD1. From germline, CDR1 is SGHRS and CDR2 YFSETQ. This CDR3 spans 14 amino acids. Losses at the gene ends were 5 bases for V and 8 bases for J; bases not matched to a gene: 9. For the CDR3, the DNA is TGCGCCAGCAGTTCCGCCGGGACAGGGGTCGGCTACACCTTC. It codes for CASSSAGTGVGYTF.

The genes are TRBV30 and TRBJ2-1; D call uncertain. This CDR3 is 12 amino acids long. Trimming took 0 bases from V and 7 from J, leaving 7 bases between them. Germline loops: CDR1 GTSNPN, CDR2 SVGIG (reference sequence). CDR3 loop: CAWSVDRNEQFF. CDR3 sequence (DNA): TGTGCCTGGAGTGTCGATCGAAATGAGCAGTTCTTC.

CDR3 sequence reads: CASSLQTDTQYF. In nucleotides, the CDR3 is TGTGCCAGCAGCTTACAAACAGATACGCAGTATTTT. The chain uses TRBV7-9 and TRBJ2-3; D gene ambiguous. Germline V lookup: CDR1 SEHNR, CDR2 FQNEAQ (reference sequence). With 2 bases removed from V and 3 bases from J, the gap between germline ends came to 3 bases. The CDR3 totals 12 residues.

The rearrangement links TRBV29-1 to TRBJ2-2; a weak D match, TRBD2 (5 bases). Between the trimmed V and J ends, which lost 3 bases and 0 bases, there was a span of 8 bases. The V gene's germline CDR1 is SQVTM and CDR2 ANQGSEA. The CDR3 totals 14 residues. The DNA for the CDR3 is TGCAGCGTTGAGAAGCGGACGAACACCGGGGAGCTGTTTTTT. Its protein is CSVEKRTNTGELFF.

The V and J genes are TRBV7-2 and TRBJ2-3; TRBD1 aligns across 7 bases. The J segment lost 1 base and the V segment lost 4 bases, leaving 2 bases of the junction unmatched. The CDR3 contains 14 residues. CDR1 is SGHTA and CDR2 is FQGNSA in the germline V gene. CDR3 in amino acids: CASSSDRGTDTQYF. In DNA, the CDR3 is TGTGCCAGCAGCTCAGACAGGGGCACAGATACGCAGTATTTT.

This clone was observed a handful of times. Within the sample, other DNA sequences also encode this same CDR3. The J gene is TRBJ2-5, the V gene TRBV18; D unclear. The CDR3 runs to 11 residues. CDR1 and CDR2 from the germline V gene are KGHSH and LQKENI. Trimming stripped 3 bases from V and 2 bases from J, with 1 base between. This chain's CDR3 is CASSPQETQYF. The CDR3 nucleotides are TGTGCCAGCTCACCGCAAGAGACCCAGTACTTC.

The CDR3 nucleotides are TGCGCCAGCAGCTTGGGACAGAGCCCACCTGAGCAGTTCTTC. Translating it yields CASSLGQSPPEQFF. The chain recombines TRBV5-1 with TRBJ2-1, with a tentative D call TRBD1 (5 bases). CDR3 length equals 14 residues. Per the germline V gene, CDR1 is SGHRS and CDR2 is YFSETQ. The V gene lost 0 bases and the J gene lost 9 bases, with 13 bases spanning the gap.

J is TRBJ2-3 and V is TRBV6-6; TRBD2 might be the D (6 bases). The CDR3 has 15 residues. Germline V CDR1 and CDR2: MNHNY, SVGAGI (reference sequence). Trimming cost V 2 bases and J 5 bases, with 14 bases left between them. CDR3 loop: CASSYERREVDTQYF. The CDR3 DNA sequence: TGTGCCAGCAGTTACGAGCGGCGGGAAGTAGATACGCAGTATTTT.

As DNA, the CDR3 is TGTGCCAGCAGTCTACGGGGGACTCCTTATCAGCCCCAGCATTTT. This gives the protein CASSLRGTPYQPQHF. V usage is TRBV7-2 and J usage is TRBJ1-5; D may be TRBD1 (5 bases). Germline values: CDR1 SGHTA, CDR2 FQGNSA. Trimming took 6 bases from V and 5 from J, leaving 17 bases between them. The CDR3 consists of 15 residues.

This clone was seen a few times. The chain employs TRBV29-1 and TRBJ1-1, with 7 bases that match TRBD1. Per the germline V gene, CDR1 is SQVTM and CDR2 is ANQGSEA. J lost 3 bases, V lost 6 bases, and 13 bases had no gene match. This CDR3 spans 15 amino acids. The CDR3: CSVKQGQRVDTEAFF. CDR3 bases: TGCAGCGTAAAGCAGGGACAGCGAGTGGACACTGAAGCTTTCTTT.

The rearrangement uses TRBV20-1 and TRBJ2-5, with D perhaps TRBD1 (6 bases). The CDR3 totals 11 residues. V lost 7 bases and J lost 2, with 8 bases in between. In germline, CDR1 is DFQATT, CDR2 SNEGSKA (reference sequence). The CDR3 nucleotides are TGCAGTGGACAGGCACAAGAGACCCAGTACTTC. This codes for CSGQAQETQYF.

The chain combines TRBV11-1 with TRBJ2-5, with TRBD1 matching 9 bases. J lost 7 bases, V lost 5 bases, and 17 bases had no gene match. This CDR3 is built from 17 residues. Germline CDR1 and CDR2: SGHAT and FQDESV (reference sequence). This chain's CDR3 is CASSQSTGQGVSRTQYF. CDR3 DNA sequence: TGTGCCAGCAGCCAATCGACGGGACAGGGAGTAAGTCGGACCCAGTACTTC.